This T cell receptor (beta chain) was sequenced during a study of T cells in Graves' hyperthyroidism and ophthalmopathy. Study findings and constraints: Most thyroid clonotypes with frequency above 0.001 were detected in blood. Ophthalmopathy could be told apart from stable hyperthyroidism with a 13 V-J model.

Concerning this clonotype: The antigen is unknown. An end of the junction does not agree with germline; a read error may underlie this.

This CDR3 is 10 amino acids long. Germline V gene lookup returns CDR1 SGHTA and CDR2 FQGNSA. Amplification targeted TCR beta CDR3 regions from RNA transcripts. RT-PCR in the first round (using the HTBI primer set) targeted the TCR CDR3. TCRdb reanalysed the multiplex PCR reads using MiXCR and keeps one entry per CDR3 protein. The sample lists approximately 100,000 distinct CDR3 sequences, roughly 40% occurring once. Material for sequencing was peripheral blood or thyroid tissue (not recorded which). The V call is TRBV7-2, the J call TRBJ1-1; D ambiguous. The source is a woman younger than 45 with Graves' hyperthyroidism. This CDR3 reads CASSITGALF. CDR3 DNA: TGTGCCAGCAGCATCACTGGAGCTCTCTTT.